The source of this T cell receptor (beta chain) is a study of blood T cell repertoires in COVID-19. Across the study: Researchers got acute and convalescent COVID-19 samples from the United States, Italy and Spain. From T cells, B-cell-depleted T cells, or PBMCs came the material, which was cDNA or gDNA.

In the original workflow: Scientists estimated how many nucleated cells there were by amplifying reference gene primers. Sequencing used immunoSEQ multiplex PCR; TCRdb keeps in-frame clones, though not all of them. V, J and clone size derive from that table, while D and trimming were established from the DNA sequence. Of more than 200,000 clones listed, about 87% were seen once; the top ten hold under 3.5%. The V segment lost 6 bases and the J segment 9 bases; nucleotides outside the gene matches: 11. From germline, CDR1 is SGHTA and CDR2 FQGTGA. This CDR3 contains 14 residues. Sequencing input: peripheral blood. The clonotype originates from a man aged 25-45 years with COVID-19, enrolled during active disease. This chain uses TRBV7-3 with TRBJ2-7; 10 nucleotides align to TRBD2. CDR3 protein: CASSQTTSGTRQYF. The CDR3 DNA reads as TGTGCCAGCAGTCAAACCACTAGCGGGACCCGGCAGTACTTC.